This T cell receptor (beta chain) was obtained from a study of OX40 agonist ivuxolimab in advanced cancers. In the study overall: Ivuxolimab, an agonistic anti-OX40 (CD134) antibody, was given to patients. The diagnoses of dose-escalation patients were hepatocellular carcinoma, melanoma, renal cell or head and neck cancer. Eligibility admitted prior anti-PD-1, anti-PD-L1 or anti-CTLA-4 therapy; about 40% had some.

Regarding this clone: The antigen remains undetermined.

The germline CDR1 and CDR2 sequences are SGHVS and FQNEAQ. This CDR3 is built from 16 residues. Sequenced by immunoSEQ multiplex PCR; TCRdb stores in-frame clones only, minus some. In the table there are some 20,000 clones, 75% to 85% of which are singletons. The study, taken as a whole, reports: The 0.1-3.0 mg/kg partial responders had among the lowest clonal expansion.

The chain is built from TRBV7-8 and TRBJ1-3; 10 bases align to TRBD2. With the DNA end fitting TRBJ2-2 better, the J assignment may be wrong. The input for sequencing was CD4+ or CD8+ T cells sorted from blood, taken in a trial of the OX40 agonist ivuxolimab. The TCR comes from an adult with an advanced solid tumor such as melanoma, head and neck, liver or kidney cancer. CDR3 DNA: TGTGCCAGCAGCTCCCGGACTAGCGGGAACACCGGGGAGCTGTTTTTT. It translates to CASSSRTSGNTGELFF.